This paragraph reports one T cell receptor beta chain. This record comes from a study of control samples from healthy donors and cancer patients. The method was immunoSEQ multiplex PCR; TCRdb's version includes in-frame clones alone and lacks a portion of them. The repertoire includes some 94,000 clones, roughly nine tenths of them detected once, and about 10% sits in the top ten. This CDR3 region has 15 residues. Looked up from germline, CDR1 is SGHRS and CDR2 is YFSETQ. Trimming cost V 4 bases and J 2 bases; bases outside gene matches: 6. This rearrangement joins TRBV5-1 to TRBJ2-4, with 7 positions matching TRBD2. The source is a woman aged 45 to 65 with colorectal cancer. The sample taken for sequencing was PBMCs. CDR3 amino acids: CASSPGTTTKNIQYF. The CDR3 DNA follows: TGCGCCAGCAGCCCGGGGACTACCACCAAAAACATTCAGTACTTC.